The T cell receptor beta chain under discussion was sequenced for a study of beta chain features in type 1 diabetes. The overall study: Patients did not differ from healthy donors in age, gender or cell yield. 107,917,701 sorted cells were examined across all samples.

CD45RO/CCR7/CD25/CD127/CD95/CD27 sorting isolated CD4+ naive, central memory, regulatory and stem cell-like memory cells. Sequencing targeted expressed TCRB transcripts, as all isolated RNA had been reverse transcribed. Clones were sequenced by immunoSEQ multiplex PCR, and TCRdb holds only the in-frame ones, with some missing. The data hold 250,000 to 300,000 clones, with over 11% observed a single time. Study-wide points: A moderate, significant TCRB CDR3 shortening appeared in type 1 diabetes across four CD4+ subsets. Patients' naive, central memory and regulatory TCRB repertoires appeared more alike than those of healthy donors.

Germline loops: CDR1 GTSNPN, CDR2 SVGIG (reference sequence). The CDR3 is made up of 14 amino acids. V lost 7 bases, J lost 0 bases, and 10 bases lay in between. A few counts support this clone. Antigen unknown. The specimen was naive CD4+ T cells from blood. This clonotype was sampled from a man younger than 40 with type 1 diabetes. The chain joins TRBV30 to TRBJ2-6; unclear D gene. For the CDR3, the DNA is TGTGCCTCCCCCCAGGCCTCTGGGGCCAACGTCCTGACTTTC. Translation: CASPQASGANVLTF.